Listed here are 2 T cell receptor beta chains from one sample, sequenced in a study of blood T cells in healthy people across ages. The second PCR ran about 6 to 11 cycles with a sample-barcoded 5' primer and J-beta primers. Using its own MiXCR run on the 5' RACE reads, TCRdb lists one record per CDR3 protein. The sample lists around 1.5 million distinct CDR3 sequences, 35% to 45% occurring once. The sample comprised blood. The receptor source for this set is a young woman in good health.

This clonotype showed up many times. The chain carries TRBV5-1 and TRBJ1-1; 9 bases line up with TRBD1. The germline V gene has CDR1 SGHRS and CDR2 YFSETQ. The trim removed 4 bases at V and 4 bases at J, leaving 2 bases unmatched. The CDR3 sequence is 13 residues long. The CDR3 reads CASSTDRGTEAFF. The CDR3 DNA reads TGCGCCAGCAGCACGGACAGGGGCACTGAAGCTTTCTTT.

Ten or more counts support this clonotype. A much larger clone differs from this one at a single base, so this may be a read error. The chain combines TRBV4-1 with TRBJ2-5; 7 positions match TRBD2. This CDR3 has 16 residues. J lost 11 bases, V lost 0 bases, and 15 bases had no gene match. Per germline, CDR1 MGHRA and CDR2 YSYEKL. Here the CDR3 reads CASSQEWSSGRDEQYF. The CDR3 nucleotides are TGCGCCAGCAGCCAAGAGTGGTCTAGCGGCCGGGATGAGCAGTACTTC.